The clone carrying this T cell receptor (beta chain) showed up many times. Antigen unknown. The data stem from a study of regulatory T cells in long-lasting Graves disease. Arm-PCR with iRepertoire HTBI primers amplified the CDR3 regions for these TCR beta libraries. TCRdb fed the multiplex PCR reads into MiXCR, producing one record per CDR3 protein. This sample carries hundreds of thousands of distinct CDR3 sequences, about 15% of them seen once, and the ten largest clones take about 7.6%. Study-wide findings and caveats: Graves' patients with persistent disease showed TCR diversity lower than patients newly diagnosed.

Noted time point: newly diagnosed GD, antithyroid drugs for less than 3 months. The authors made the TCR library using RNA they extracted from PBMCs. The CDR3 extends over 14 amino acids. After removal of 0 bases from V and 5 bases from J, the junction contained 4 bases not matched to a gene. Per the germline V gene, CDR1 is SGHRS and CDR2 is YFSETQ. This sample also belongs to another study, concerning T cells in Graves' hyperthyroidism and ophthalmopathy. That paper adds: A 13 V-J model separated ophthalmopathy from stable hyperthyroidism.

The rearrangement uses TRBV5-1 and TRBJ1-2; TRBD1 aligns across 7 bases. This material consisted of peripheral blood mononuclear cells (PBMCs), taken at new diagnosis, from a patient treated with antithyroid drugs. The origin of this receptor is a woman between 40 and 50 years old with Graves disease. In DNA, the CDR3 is TGCGCCAGCAGCTTGGTCGGGACAGCTTATGGCTACACCTTC. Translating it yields CASSLVGTAYGYTF.